This T cell receptor (beta chain) was identified in a study of cytotoxic CD8 clonotypes in ibrutinib-treated CLL. Points from the study as a whole: Clonality went higher at ibrutinib response and then dropped back toward baseline at progression.

Data came from immunoSEQ multiplex PCR; TCRdb stores just in-frame clones and leaves some out. The table has some 310,000 clones, around four fifths seen once. The CDR3 sequence is 17 residues long. The V and J ends lost 3 bases and 8 bases respectively, with 23 bases between them. This clone was counted a few times. Its antigen is currently unknown. The chain couples TRBV23-1 to TRBJ2-1; D ambiguous. TRBV23-1 is reported as an ORF; its role is uncertain. This TCR came from a human donor with chronic lymphocytic leukemia. Sequences were derived from PBMCs, sampled before ibrutinib treatment. The CDR3 spells CASSQRPEVWGVDEQFF. CDR3 nucleotide sequence: TGCGCCAGCAGTCAGAGGCCCGAAGTTTGGGGTGTCGATGAGCAGTTCTTC.